This TCR beta chain was sequenced for a study of T-cell memory formation after mild COVID-19. TCRdb called the 5' RACE reads again in MiXCR, with one record for every CDR3 protein. The table includes around 300,000 distinct CDR3 sequences, approximately 7.6% detected once. The sequence came from a man younger than 35 who had mild COVID-19 (a few samples of this study predate the infection). Cell type and time point are not known. The sequenced sample consisted of PBMCs or a T cell subset sorted from them (not recorded which).

CDR3: CASSFQGWNQPQHF. CDR3 DNA: TGTGCCAGCAGCTTCCAGGGGTGGAATCAGCCCCAGCATTTT. The rearrangement joins TRBV7-8 to TRBJ1-5, with D tentatively TRBD1 (6 bases). The V gene lost 3 bases and the J gene lost 4 bases, with 10 bases spanning the gap. The germline V gene has CDR1 SGHVS and CDR2 FQNEAQ. This CDR3 has 14 residues.